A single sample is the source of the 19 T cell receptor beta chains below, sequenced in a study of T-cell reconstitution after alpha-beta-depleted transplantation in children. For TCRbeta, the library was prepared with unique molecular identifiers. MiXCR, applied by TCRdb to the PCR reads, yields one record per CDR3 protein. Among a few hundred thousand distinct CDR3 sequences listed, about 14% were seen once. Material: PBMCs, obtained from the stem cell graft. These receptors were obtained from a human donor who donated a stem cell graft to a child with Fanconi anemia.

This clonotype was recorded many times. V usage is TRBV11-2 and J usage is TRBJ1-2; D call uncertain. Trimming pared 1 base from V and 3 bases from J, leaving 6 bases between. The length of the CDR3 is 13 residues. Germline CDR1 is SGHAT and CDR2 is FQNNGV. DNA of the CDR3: TGTGCCAGCAGCTTAGGGGAGGACTATGGCTACACCTTC. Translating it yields CASSLGEDYGYTF.

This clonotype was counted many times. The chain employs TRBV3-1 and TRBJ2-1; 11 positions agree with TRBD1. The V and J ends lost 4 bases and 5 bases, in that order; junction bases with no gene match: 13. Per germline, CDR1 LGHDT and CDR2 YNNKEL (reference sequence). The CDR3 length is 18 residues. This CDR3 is CASSRYSEGQGGHNEQFF. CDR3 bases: TGTGCCAGCAGCCGTTATTCCGAGGGACAGGGGGGCCACAATGAGCAGTTCTTC.

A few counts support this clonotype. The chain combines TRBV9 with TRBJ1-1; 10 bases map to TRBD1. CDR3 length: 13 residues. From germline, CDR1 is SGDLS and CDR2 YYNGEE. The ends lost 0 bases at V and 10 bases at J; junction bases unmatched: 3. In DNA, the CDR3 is TGTGCCAGCAGCGTAGGACAGGGGGCAGGAGCTTTCTTT. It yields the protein CASSVGQGAGAFF.

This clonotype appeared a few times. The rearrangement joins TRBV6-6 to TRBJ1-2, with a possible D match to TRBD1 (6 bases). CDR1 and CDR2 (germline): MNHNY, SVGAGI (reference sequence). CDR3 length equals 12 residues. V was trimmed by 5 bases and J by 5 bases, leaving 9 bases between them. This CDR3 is CASSRQEYGYTF. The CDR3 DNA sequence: TGTGCCAGCAGTCGACAGGAGTATGGCTACACCTTC.

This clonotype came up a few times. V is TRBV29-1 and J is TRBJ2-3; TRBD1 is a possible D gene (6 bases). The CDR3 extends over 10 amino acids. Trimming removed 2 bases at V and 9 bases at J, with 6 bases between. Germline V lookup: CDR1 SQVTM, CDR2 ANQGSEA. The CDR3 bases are TGCAGCGTTGAACAGGGGACGCAGTATTTT. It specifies CSVEQGTQYF.

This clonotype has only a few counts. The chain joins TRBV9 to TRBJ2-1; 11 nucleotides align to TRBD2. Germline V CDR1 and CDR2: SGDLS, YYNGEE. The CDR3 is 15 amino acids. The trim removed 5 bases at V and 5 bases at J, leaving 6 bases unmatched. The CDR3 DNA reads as TGTGCCAGCAGTCAAGGGACTAGCGGAAACAATGAGCAGTTCTTC. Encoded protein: CASSQGTSGNNEQFF.

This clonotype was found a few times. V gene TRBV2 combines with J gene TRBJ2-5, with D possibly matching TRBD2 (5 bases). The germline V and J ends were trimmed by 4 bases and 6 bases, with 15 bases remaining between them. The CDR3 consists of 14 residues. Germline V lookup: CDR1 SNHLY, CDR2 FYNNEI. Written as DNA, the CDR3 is TGTGCCAGCAGTGCCCCGGGCTCGGGGAAGACCCAGTACTTC. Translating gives CASSAPGSGKTQYF.

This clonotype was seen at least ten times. The CDR3 loop reads CASSQGPSSYNEQFF. As DNA, the CDR3 is TGCGCCAGCAGCCAAGGCCCTAGCTCCTACAATGAGCAGTTCTTC. The rearrangement uses TRBV4-3 and TRBJ2-1; D is unclear. V was clipped by 1 base and J by 0 bases, with 7 bases between them. Germline V lookup: CDR1 LGHNA, CDR2 YSLEER. This CDR3 region has 15 residues.

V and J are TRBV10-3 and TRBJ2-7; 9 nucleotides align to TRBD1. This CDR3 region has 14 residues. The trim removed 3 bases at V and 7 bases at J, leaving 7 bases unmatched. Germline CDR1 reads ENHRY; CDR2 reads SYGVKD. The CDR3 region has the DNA TGTGCCATCAGTGATACAGGGGGCTTAGGTGAGCAGTACGTC. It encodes CAISDTGGLGEQYV.

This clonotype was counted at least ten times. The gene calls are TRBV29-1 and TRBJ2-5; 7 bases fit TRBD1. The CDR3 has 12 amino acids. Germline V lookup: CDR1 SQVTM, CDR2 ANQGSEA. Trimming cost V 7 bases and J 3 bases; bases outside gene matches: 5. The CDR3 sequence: CSGLTGEETQYF. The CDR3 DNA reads TGCAGCGGCCTTACAGGGGAAGAGACCCAGTACTTC.

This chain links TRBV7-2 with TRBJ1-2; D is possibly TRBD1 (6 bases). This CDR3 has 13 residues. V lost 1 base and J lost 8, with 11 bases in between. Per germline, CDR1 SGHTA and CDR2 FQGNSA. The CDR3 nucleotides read TGTGCCAGCAGCTTAGGTTACAGGGAAGGCTACACCTTC. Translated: CASSLGYREGYTF.

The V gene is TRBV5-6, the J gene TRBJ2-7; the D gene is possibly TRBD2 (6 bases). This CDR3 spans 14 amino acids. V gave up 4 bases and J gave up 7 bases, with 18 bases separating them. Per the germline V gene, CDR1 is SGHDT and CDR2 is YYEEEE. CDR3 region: CASSRRAILVEQYF. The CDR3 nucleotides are TGTGCCAGCAGCCGGAGGGCCATCTTGGTGGAGCAGTACTTC.

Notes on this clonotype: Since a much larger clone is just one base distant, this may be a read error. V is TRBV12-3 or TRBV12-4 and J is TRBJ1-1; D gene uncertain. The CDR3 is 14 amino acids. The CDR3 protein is CAGSLAGMLTEAFF. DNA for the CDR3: TGTGCCGGCAGTTTAGCGGGGATGCTCACTGAAGCTTTCTTT.

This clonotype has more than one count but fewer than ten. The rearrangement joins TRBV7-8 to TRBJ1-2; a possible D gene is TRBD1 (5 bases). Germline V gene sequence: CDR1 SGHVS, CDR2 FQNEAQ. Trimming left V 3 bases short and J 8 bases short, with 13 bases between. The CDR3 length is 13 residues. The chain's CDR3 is CASSLIRAGGYTF. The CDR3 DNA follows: TGTGCCAGCAGCTTGATCAGGGCAGGCGGCTACACCTTC.

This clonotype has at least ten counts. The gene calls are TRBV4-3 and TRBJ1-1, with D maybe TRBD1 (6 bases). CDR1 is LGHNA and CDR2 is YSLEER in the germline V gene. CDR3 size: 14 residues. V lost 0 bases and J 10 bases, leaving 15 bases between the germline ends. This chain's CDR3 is CASSQETYRGVAFF. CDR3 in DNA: TGCGCCAGCAGCCAAGAGACGTATAGGGGGGTAGCTTTCTTT.

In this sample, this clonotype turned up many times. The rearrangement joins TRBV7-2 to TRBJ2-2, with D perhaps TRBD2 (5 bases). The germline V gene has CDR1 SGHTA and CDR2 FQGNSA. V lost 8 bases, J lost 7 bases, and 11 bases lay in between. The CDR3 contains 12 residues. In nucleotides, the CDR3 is TGTGCCAGCCCCGAGGGTGGCGGGGAGCTGTTTTTT. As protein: CASPEGGGELFF.

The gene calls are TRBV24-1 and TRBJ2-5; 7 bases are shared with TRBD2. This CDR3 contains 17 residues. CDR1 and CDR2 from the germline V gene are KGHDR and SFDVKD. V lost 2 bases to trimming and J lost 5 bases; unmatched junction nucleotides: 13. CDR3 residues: CATSDSSRDYWGETQYF. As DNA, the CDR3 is TGTGCCACCAGTGATTCTAGTCGGGACTATTGGGGGGAGACCCAGTACTTC.

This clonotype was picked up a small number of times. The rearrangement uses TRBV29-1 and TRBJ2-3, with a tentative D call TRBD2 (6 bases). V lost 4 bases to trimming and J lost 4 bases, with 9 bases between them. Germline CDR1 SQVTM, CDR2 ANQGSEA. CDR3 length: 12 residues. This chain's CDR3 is CSVVSGADTQYF. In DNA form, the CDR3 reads TGCAGCGTTGTATCGGGGGCAGATACGCAGTATTTT.

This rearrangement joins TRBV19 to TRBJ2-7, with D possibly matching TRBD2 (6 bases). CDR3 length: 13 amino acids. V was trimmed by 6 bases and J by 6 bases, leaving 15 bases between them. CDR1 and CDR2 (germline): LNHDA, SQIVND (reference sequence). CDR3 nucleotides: TGTGCCAGTAGGCGGGGTCCAGGGTCCGAGCAGTACGTC. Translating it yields CASRRGPGSEQYV.